The entry that follows covers one T cell receptor beta chain sequence. The antigen is unknown. Sequence at one end of the junction differs from germline and may be a read error. With the Oncomine TCR Beta short-read assay, DNA from cultured CD4+ T cells was sequenced. TCRdb independently ran MiXCR on the PCR reads; one entry per CDR3 protein. The sample lists about 15,000 distinct CDR3 sequences, 45% to 50% occurring once. As for treatment: approximately 11-day PBMC culture with coronavirus spike peptide pools or control peptides (ViraFEST assay). Antigen-specific T cell expansion with peptide pools preceded TCR sequencing in the ViraFEST approach. The data derive from a study of vaccination and CD4 T cells after COVID-19. Study information: Post-vaccination samples were procured at a median of approximately 72 days following dose two (range 14 to 241). Study outcomes and limitations: Only post-vaccination samples contained a median 86.3% of the reactive clones in convalescent patients.

CDR3 length equals 13 residues. CDR1 and CDR2 from the germline V gene are DFQATT and SNEGSKA (reference sequence). The sequenced sample consisted of CD4+ T cells from blood, cultured in vitro. This clonotype originated in a human donor who had recovered from COVID-19. This chain joins TRBV20-1 and TRBJ1-5, with a tentative D call TRBD1 (5 bases). The CDR3 DNA is TGCTGTGCTAGGGCGCAGGGTAACCAGCCCCAGCATTTT. Its protein is CCARAQGNQPQHF.